The entry that follows covers one T cell receptor beta chain sequence. Its antigen is still unknown. The length of the CDR3 is 15 residues. The V gene's germline CDR1 is SGHTA and CDR2 FQGTGA. After removal of 4 bases from V and 4 bases from J, the junction contained 8 bases not matched to a gene. Method: immunoSEQ multiplex PCR; TCRdb's copy keeps in-frame clones and lacks some. The sample has 100,000 to 150,000 clones; approximately 94% are singletons. These data are taken from a study of cytomegalovirus exposure and HLA in healthy donors. Regarding the study as a whole: CMV antigen specificity of a few CMV-associated chains was confirmed in vitro.

The validation cohort, a group of over a hundred subjects, included the donors and was separate from the approximately 650-subject first cohort. The TCR sequence derives from a woman aged 18-29 years in good health and CMV-seronegative. The specimen was PBMCs. The J gene is TRBJ1-2, the V gene TRBV7-3, with TRBD1 matching over 8 bases. The chain's CDR3 is CASSSTGGGSYGYTF. The CDR3 bases are TGTGCCAGCAGCTCCACAGGGGGTGGGAGCTATGGCTACACCTTC.